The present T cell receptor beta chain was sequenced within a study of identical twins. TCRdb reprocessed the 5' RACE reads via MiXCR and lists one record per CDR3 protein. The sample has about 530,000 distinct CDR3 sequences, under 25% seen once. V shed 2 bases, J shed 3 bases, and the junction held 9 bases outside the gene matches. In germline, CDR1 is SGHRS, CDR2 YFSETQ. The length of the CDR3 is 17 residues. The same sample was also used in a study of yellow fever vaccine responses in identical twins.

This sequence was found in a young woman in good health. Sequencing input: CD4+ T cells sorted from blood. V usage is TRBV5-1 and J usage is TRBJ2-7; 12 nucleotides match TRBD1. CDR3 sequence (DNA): TGCGCCAGCAGCTTAAGTTCCGGGACAGGGGGCCGCTACGAGCAGTACTTC. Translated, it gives CASSLSSGTGGRYEQYF.